This is a list of T cell receptor beta chains from one sample in a study of blood T cell repertoires in COVID-19. Sequencing used immunoSEQ multiplex PCR; TCRdb keeps in-frame clones, though not all of them. This repertoire shows about 300,000 clones, around nine tenths found once; its top ten account for about 4.6%. The material sequenced was peripheral blood. These TCRs come from a man aged 35 to 55 with acute or convalescent COVID-19. CDR3s include the opening cysteine and the closing phenylalanine or tryptophan. The order of the fields is CDR3 length, J gene, D gene, V gene, CDR3 protein, CDR3 DNA. D genes are given only for firm matches.

>15|TRBJ1-1|TRBD1|TRBV2
CASSARDRPNTEAFF
TGTGCCAGCAGTGCCCGGGACAGGCCGAACACTGAAGCTTTCTTT
>18|TRBJ2-1|.|TRBV27
CASTRRTAATLLNSEQFF
TGTGCCAGCACCCGACGGACAGCGGCTACCCTTCTTAATAGTGAGCAGTTCTTC
>13|TRBJ1-2|.|TRBV5-4
CASSSTGQYGYTF
TGTGCCAGCAGCTCGACAGGACAGTATGGCTACACCTTC
>11|TRBJ1-2|TRBD1|TRBV12-3/TRBV12-4
CASSRGLGYTF
TGTGCCAGCAGCAGGGGGCTTGGCTACACCTTC
>14|TRBJ1-2|TRBD1|TRBV19
CASSLGQGNYGYTF
TGTGCCAGTAGTCTGGGACAGGGCAACTATGGCTACACCTTC
>14|TRBJ1-1|.|TRBV7-2
CASSLVSGGGEAFF
TGTGCCAGCAGCTTAGTATCTGGGGGCGGTGAAGCTTTCTTT
>15|TRBJ1-4|.|TRBV10-3
CAISEWGEPNEKLFF
TGTGCCATCAGTGAGTGGGGGGAGCCTAATGAAAAACTGTTTTTT
>14|TRBJ2-3|.|TRBV5-1
CASSFHKPTDTQYF
TGCGCCAGCAGCTTCCACAAACCTACAGATACGCAGTATTTT
>15|TRBJ1-2|TRBD1|TRBV2
CASRQGQGEHYGYTF
TGTGCCAGCAGACAGGGACAGGGAGAACACTATGGCTACACCTTC
>15|TRBJ2-3|.|TRBV23-1
CASSQFLAVVDTQYF
TGCGCCAGCAGTCAGTTCTTAGCGGTTGTAGATACGCAGTATTTT
>17|TRBJ2-3|TRBD2|TRBV15
CATSGDERGVGVDTQYF
TGTGCCACCAGCGGGGATGAGCGGGGGGTTGGGGTAGATACGCAGTATTTT
>16|TRBJ2-1|TRBD2|TRBV18
CASSPPPAGGLNEQFF
TGTGCCAGCTCACCACCGCCAGCGGGGGGGCTTAATGAGCAGTTCTTC
>13|TRBJ1-5|.|TRBV2
CASSTGKGQPQHF
TGTGCCAGCAGCACAGGAAAGGGCCAGCCCCAGCATTTT
>12|TRBJ2-5|.|TRBV5-4
CASSRPSETQYF
TGTGCCAGCAGCCGGCCTAGCGAGACCCAGTACTTC
>13|TRBJ1-1|TRBD1|TRBV19
CASRDRAYTEAFF
TGTGCCAGTAGAGACAGGGCGTACACTGAAGCTTTCTTT
>14|TRBJ1-3|.|TRBV19
CASSTRNSGNTIYF
TGTGCCAGTAGTACGCGGAACTCTGGAAACACCATATATTTT
>14|TRBJ1-3|.|TRBV6-5
CASSSSVSGNTIYF
TGTGCCAGCAGCTCCTCGGTCTCTGGAAACACCATATATTTT
>16|TRBJ1-6|.|TRBV19
CASSIRWRLRDSPLHF
TGTGCCAGTAGTATAAGGTGGCGGCTCCGGGATTCACCCCTCCACTTT
>15|TRBJ1-3|.|TRBV7-3
CASSLKGVSGNTIYF
TGTGCCAGCAGCTTAAAGGGGGTCTCTGGAAACACCATATATTTT